This TCR beta chain came from a study of CD8 T cells in Susac syndrome. Random hexamers were used to reverse transcribe roughly 0.45 to 1 ug of RNA. MiXCR was run by TCRdb on the immunoSEQ multiplex PCR reads, yielding one entry per CDR3 protein. The sample records about 300,000 distinct CDR3 sequences, roughly 90% being singletons. Trimming took 5 bases from V and 4 from J; bases not matched to a gene: 3. Germline V gene data show CDR1 as SGHVS and CDR2 as FQNEAQ. This CDR3 has 13 amino acids. The TCR originated in a human donor with multiple sclerosis. The chain employs TRBV7-8 and TRBJ2-3; 7 nucleotides align to TRBD2. Sequencing used CD8+ T cells from PBMCs. The CDR3 region is CASSITSADTQYF. As DNA, the CDR3 is TGTGCCAGCAGCATCACTAGCGCAGATACGCAGTATTTT. Using reference TRBV7-8 and TRBJ2-3 for the parts outside the CDR3, the full variable domain is GAGVSQSPRYKVAKRGQDVALRCDPISGHVSLFWYQQALGQGPEFLTYFQNEAQLDKSGLPSDRFFAERPEGSVSTLKIQRTQQEDSAVYLCASSITSADTQYFGPGTRLTVL.